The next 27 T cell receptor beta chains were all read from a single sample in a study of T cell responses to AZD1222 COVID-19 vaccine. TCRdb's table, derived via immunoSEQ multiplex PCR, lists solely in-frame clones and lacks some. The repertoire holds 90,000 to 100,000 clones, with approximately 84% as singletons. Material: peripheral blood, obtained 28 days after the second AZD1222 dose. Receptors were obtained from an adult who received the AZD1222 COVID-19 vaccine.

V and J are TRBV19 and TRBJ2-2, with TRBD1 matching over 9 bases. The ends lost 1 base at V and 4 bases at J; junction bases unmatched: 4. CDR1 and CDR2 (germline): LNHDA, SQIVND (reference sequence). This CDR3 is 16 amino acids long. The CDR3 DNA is TGTGCCAGTAGTATAGCCGGGACAGGGACCACCGGGGAGCTGTTTTTT. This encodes CASSIAGTGTTGELFF. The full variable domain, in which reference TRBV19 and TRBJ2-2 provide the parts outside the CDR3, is DGGITQSPKYLFRKEGQNVTLSCEQNLNHDAMYWYRQDPGQGLRLIYYSQIVNDFQKGDIAEGYSVSREKKESFPLTVTSAQKNPTAFYLCASSIAGTGTTGELFFGEGSRLTVL.

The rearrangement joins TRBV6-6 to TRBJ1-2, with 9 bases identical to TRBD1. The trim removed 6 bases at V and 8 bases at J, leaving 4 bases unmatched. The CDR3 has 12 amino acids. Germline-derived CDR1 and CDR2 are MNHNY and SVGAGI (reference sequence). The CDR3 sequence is CASRRDRDGYTF. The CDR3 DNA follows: TGTGCCAGCAGAAGGGACAGGGACGGCTACACCTTC.

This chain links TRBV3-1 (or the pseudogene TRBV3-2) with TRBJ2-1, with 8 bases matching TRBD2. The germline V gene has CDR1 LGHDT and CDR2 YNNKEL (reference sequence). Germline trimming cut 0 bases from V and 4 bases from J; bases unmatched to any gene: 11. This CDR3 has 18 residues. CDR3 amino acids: CASSQEAPGGNIYNEQFF. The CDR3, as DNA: TGTGCCAGCAGCCAAGAGGCCCCGGGGGGGAACATTTACAATGAGCAGTTCTTC.

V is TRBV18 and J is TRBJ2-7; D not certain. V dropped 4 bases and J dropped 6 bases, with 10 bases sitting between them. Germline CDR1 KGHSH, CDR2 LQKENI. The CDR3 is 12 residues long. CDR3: CASSQILGEQYF. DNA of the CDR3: TGTGCCAGCTCACAGATCCTCGGCGAGCAGTACTTC.

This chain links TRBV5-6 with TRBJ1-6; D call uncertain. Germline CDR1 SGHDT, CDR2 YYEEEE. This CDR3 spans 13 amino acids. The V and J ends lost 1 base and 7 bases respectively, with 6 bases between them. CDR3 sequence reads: CASSLLGNSPLHF. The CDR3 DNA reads TGTGCCAGCAGCTTGCTAGGGAATTCACCCCTCCACTTT.

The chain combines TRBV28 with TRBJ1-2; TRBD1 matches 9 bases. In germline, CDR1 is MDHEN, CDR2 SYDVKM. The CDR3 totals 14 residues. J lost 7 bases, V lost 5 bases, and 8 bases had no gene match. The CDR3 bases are TGTGCCAGCAGTGTGACCGACAGGGGGACTGGCTACACCTTC. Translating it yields CASSVTDRGTGYTF.

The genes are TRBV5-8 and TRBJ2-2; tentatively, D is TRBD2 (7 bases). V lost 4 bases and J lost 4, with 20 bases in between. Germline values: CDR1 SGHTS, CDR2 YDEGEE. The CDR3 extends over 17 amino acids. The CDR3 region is CASSTRGGDRFTGELFF. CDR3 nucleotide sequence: TGTGCCAGCAGCACGCGAGGGGGGGATCGATTCACCGGGGAGCTGTTTTTT.

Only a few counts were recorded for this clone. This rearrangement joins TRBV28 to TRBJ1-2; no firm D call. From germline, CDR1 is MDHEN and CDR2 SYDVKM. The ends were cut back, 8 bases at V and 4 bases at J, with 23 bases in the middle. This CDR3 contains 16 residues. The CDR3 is CASGGQPKQRAYGYTF. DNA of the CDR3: TGTGCCAGCGGAGGGCAGCCAAAACAACGCGCCTATGGCTACACCTTC.

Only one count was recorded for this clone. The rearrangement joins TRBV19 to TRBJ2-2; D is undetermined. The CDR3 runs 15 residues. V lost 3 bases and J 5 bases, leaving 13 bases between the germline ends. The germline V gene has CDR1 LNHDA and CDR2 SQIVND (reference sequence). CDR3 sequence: CASSIGFPRTGELFF. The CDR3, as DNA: TGTGCCAGTAGTATCGGATTTCCCAGGACCGGGGAGCTGTTTTTT.

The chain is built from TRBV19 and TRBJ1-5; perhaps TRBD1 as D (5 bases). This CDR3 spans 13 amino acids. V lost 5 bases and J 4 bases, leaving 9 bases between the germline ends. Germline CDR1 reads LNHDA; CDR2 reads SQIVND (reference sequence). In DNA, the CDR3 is TGTGCCAGTAGTCTACGGGGGAATCAGCCCCAGCATTTT. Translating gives CASSLRGNQPQHF.

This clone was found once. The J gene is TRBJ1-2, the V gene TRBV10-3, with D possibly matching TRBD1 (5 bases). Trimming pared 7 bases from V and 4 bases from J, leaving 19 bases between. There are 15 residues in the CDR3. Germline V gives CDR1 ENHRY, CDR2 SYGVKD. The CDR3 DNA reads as TGTGCCATCACCTCAGGGTCTAGCTCAGGCTATGGCTACACCTTC. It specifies CAITSGSSSGYGYTF.

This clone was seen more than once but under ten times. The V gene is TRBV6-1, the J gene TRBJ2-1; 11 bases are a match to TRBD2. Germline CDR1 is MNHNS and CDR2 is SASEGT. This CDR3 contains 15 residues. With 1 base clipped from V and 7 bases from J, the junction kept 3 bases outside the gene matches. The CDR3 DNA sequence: TGTGCCAGCAGTGAAGTGCTAGCGGGAGGTAATGAGCAGTTCTTC. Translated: CASSEVLAGGNEQFF.

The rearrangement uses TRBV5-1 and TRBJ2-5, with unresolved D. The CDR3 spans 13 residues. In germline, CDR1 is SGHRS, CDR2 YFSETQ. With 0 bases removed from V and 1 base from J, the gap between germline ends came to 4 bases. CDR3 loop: CASSLGGQETQYF. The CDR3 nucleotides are TGCGCCAGCAGCTTGGGAGGCCAAGAGACCCAGTACTTC.

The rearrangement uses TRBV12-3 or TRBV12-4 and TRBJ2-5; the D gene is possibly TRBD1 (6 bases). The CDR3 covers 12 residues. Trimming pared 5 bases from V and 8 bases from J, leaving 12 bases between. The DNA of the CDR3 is TGTGCCAGCAGTCCAGGGGTTCGAACCCAGTACTTC. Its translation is CASSPGVRTQYF.

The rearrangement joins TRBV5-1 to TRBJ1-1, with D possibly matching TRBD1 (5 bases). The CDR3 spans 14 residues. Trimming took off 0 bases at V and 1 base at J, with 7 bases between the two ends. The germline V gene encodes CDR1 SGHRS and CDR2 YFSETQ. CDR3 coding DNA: TGCGCCAGCAGCTTGGCCGACAGGAACACTGAAGCTTTCTTT. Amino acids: CASSLADRNTEAFF.

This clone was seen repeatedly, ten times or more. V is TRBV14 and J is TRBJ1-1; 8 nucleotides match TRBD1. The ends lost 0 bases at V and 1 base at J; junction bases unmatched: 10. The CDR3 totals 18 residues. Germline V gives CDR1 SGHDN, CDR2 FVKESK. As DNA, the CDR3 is TGTGCCAGCAGCCAAGATAGGAACCAGGGGGCTACGAACACTGAAGCTTTCTTT. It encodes CASSQDRNQGATNTEAFF.

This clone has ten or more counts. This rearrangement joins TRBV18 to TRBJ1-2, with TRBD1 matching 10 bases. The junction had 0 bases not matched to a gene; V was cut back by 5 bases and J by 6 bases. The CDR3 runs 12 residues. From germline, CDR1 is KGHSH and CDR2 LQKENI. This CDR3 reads CASSGTGDGYTF. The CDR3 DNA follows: TGTGCCAGCTCAGGGACAGGGGATGGCTACACCTTC.

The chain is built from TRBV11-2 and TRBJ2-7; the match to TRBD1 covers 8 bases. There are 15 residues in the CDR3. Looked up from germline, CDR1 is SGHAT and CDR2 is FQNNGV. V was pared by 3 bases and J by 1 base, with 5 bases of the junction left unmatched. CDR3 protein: CASSLGQVRSYEQYF. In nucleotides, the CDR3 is TGTGCCAGCAGCTTGGGACAGGTGAGATCCTACGAGCAGTACTTC.

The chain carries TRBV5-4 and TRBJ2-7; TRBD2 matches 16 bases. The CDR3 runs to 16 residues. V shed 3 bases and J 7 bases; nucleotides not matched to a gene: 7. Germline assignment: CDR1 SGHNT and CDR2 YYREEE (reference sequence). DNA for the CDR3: TGTGCCAGCAGCTCCGGGACTAGCGGGGGGGCCGGGGAGCAGTACTTC. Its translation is CASSSGTSGGAGEQYF.

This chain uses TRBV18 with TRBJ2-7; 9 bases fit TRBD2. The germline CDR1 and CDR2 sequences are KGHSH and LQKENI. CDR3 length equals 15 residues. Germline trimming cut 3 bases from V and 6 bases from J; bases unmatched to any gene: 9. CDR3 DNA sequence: TGTGCCAGCTCACCGGGAGTTAGCGGGAGCTTCGAGCAGTACTTC. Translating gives CASSPGVSGSFEQYF. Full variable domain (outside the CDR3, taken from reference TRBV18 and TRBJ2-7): NAGVMQNPRHLVRRRGQEARLRCSPMKGHSHVYWYRQLPEEGLKFMVYLQKENIIDESGMPKERFSAEFPKEGPSILRIQQVVRGDSAAYFCASSPGVSGSFEQYFGPGTRLTVT.

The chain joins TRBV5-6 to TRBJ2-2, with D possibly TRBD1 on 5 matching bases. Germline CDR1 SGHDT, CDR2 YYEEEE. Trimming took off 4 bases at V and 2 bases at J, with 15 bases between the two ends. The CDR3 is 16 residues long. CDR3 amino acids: CASSPLGRENTGELFF. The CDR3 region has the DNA TGTGCCAGCAGCCCATTGGGCAGGGAAAACACCGGGGAGCTGTTTTTT. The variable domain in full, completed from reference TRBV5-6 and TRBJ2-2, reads DAGVTQSPTHLIKTRGQQVTLRCSPKSGHDTVSWYQQALGQGPQFIFQYYEEEERQRGNFPDRFSGHQFPNYSSELNVNALLLGDSALYLCASSPLGRENTGELFFGEGSRLTVL.

The CDR3 is CASTSGGAVSTGELFF. The CDR3 DNA is TGTGCCAGCACCTCGGGGGGGGCAGTTAGCACCGGGGAGCTGTTTTTT. V usage is TRBV28 and J usage is TRBJ2-2; 8 positions match TRBD2. The CDR3 loop spans 16 amino acids. The V segment lost 7 bases and the J segment 4 bases; nucleotides outside the gene matches: 11. The germline V gene has CDR1 MDHEN and CDR2 SYDVKM.

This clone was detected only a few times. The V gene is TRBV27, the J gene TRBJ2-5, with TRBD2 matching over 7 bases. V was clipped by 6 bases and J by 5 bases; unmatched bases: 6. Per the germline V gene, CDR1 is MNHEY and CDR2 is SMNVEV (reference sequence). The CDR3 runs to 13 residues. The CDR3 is CASRPAGSETQYF. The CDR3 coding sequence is TGTGCCAGCAGACCAGCGGGGTCTGAGACCCAGTACTTC.

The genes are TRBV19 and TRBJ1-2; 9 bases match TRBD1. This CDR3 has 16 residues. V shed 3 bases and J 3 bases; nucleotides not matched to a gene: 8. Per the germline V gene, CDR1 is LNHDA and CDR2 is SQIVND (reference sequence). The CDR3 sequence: CASSIRQGGDYYGYTF. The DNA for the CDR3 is TGTGCCAGTAGTATTCGACAGGGGGGCGACTACTATGGCTACACCTTC.

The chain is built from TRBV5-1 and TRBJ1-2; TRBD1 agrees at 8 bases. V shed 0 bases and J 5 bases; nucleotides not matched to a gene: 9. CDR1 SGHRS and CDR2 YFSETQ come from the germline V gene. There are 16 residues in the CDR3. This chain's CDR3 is CASSLDPGTGFYGYTF. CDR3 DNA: TGCGCCAGCAGCTTGGACCCCGGGACAGGTTTTTATGGCTACACCTTC.

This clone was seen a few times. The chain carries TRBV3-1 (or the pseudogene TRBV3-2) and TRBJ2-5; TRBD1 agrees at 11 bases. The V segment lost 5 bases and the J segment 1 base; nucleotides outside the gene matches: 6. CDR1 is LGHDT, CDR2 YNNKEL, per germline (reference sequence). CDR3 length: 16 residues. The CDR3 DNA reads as TGTGCCAGCAGCAAGGGGACAGGGGGTATCCAAGAGACCCAGTACTTC. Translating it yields CASSKGTGGIQETQYF.

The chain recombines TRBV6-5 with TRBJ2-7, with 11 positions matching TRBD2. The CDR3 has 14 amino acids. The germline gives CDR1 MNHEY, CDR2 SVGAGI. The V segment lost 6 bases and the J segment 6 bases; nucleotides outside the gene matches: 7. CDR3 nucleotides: TGTGCCAGCAGCATTAGCGGGAGGGAGTCCGAGCAGTACTTC. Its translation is CASSISGRESEQYF.